This T cell receptor (beta chain) was captured by sequencing in a study of beta chain features in type 1 diabetes. In its sample, this clone was seen a few times. Its target is not known. The V gene lost 8 bases and the J gene lost 4 bases, with 15 bases spanning the gap. Germline loops: CDR1 MGHDK, CDR2 SYGVNS. This CDR3 has 14 amino acids. CD4+ naive, central memory, regulatory and stem cell-like memory subsets were isolated by sorting on CD45RO/CCR7/CD25/CD127/CD95/CD27. Study-wide points: Patients with type 1 diabetes showed fewer VDJ junction insertions and more deletions. Shortening of TCRB CDR3s, moderate but significant, appeared in all four CD4+ subsets of Type 1 diabetes patients.

All of the isolated RNA was reverse transcribed, so expressed TCRB transcripts were sequenced. Clones were sequenced by immunoSEQ multiplex PCR, and TCRdb holds only the in-frame ones, with some missing. The profile shows over 600,000 clones, around an eighth of them singletons. The chain employs TRBV25-1 and TRBJ2-1; tentatively, D is TRBD2 (5 bases). Sequencing was performed on naive CD4+ T cells from blood. This sequence originates from a man aged 25-40 years with type 1 diabetes. CDR3 amino acids: CASVGTSFYNEQFF. The CDR3 region has the DNA TGTGCCAGCGTAGGTACTAGTTTTTACAATGAGCAGTTCTTC.